This T cell receptor (beta chain) comes out of a study of response to subunit inactivated influenza vaccine. Study outcomes and limitations: A suggestion made by the authors is that each seasonal influenza vaccination recruits few new T cells.

Comment on this clonotype: The antigen remains undetermined.

Each CDR3 protein is one row after TCRdb ran MiXCR on the RT-PCR reads. The table includes over 150,000 distinct CDR3 sequences, approximately 11% detected once. The CDR3 is 13 amino acids. Germline assignment: CDR1 DFQATT and CDR2 SNEGSKA (reference sequence). The starting material was CD8+ T cells sorted from PBMCs, obtained about 23 months after vaccination. The clonotype comes from a man aged 50 to 69 who received an inactivated influenza vaccine. The chain joins TRBV20-1 to TRBJ2-5; D is tentatively TRBD1 or TRBD2 (5 bases each). The DNA for the CDR3 is TGCAGCGTCGCCGAGGGGTTTGTCGAGACCCAGTACTTC. Translation: CSVAEGFVETQYF.